The clone carrying this TCR beta chain was seen only once. Its antigen is unidentified. This entry belongs to a study of cytomegalovirus exposure and HLA in healthy donors. The CDR3 has 13 residues. Per germline, CDR1 MNHEY and CDR2 SMNVEV (reference sequence). The trim removed 7 bases at V and 3 bases at J, leaving 5 bases unmatched. The PCR was carried out with 60 Vbeta primers and 13 Jbeta primers. Profiled with immunoSEQ multiplex PCR; TCRdb holds only in-frame clones, not every one. The sample holds some 200,000 clones, more than 75% seen once. Findings of the study overall: Available immune exposure information was restricted to CMV serostatus only.

This clonotype was obtained from a woman in her forties or fifties in good health and CMV-seropositive. This chain links TRBV27 with TRBJ2-7; 8 bases align to TRBD1. Sequenced: PBMCs. In nucleotides, the CDR3 is TGTGCCAGCATCGGGACAGGCCTCTACGAGCAGTACTTC. This encodes CASIGTGLYEQYF.